These 12 T cell receptor beta chains were sequenced from one sample in a study of T-cell reconstitution after alpha-beta-depleted transplantation in children. As it was prepared, the TCRbeta library received unique molecular identifiers. MiXCR, applied by TCRdb to the PCR reads, yields one record per CDR3 protein. This sample yields 250,000 to 300,000 distinct CDR3 sequences, of which almost 10% are seen a single time; 9.5% to 13% belongs to the top ten. The sequencing used PBMCs from the stem cell graft donor, collected from the stem cell graft. Every receptor here comes from a human donor who donated a stem cell graft to a child with SCID.

This clonotype occurred many times. The V and J genes are TRBV10-3 and TRBJ2-7; 12 bases fit TRBD1. CDR1 and CDR2 (germline): ENHRY, SYGVKD. This CDR3 is 13 amino acids long. Trimming cost V 9 bases and J 2 bases; bases outside gene matches: 2. The CDR3 region is CAMGTGGPYEQYF. Written as DNA, the CDR3 is TGTGCCATGGGGACAGGGGGCCCCTACGAGCAGTACTTC.

The chain links TRBV5-1 to TRBJ1-5, with D unresolved. Per germline, CDR1 SGHRS and CDR2 YFSETQ. The V end was cut by 4 bases, the J end by 0 bases, with 11 bases between. The CDR3 runs 15 residues. Here the CDR3 reads CASSMDGDSNQPQHF. CDR3 in DNA: TGCGCCAGCAGCATGGACGGAGATAGCAATCAGCCCCAGCATTTT.

The table lists this clonotype with many counts. The CDR3 coding sequence is TGTGCCAGCAGCCCACCGGGACAGGGAATGGGGCAGTTCTTC. This sequence encodes CASSPPGQGMGQFF. This chain uses TRBV6-1 with TRBJ2-1, with TRBD1 matching 9 bases. V shed 6 bases, J shed 12 bases, and the junction held 12 bases outside the gene matches. This CDR3 has 14 residues. CDR1 and CDR2 from the germline V gene are MNHNS and SASEGT.

This clonotype turned up a few times. The chain couples TRBV12-3 or TRBV12-4 to TRBJ2-3; D uncertain. Trimming cost V 6 bases and J 0 bases, with 13 bases left between them. The CDR3 contains 15 residues. The CDR3 region is CASSETVPSTDTQYF. The CDR3 DNA is TGTGCCAGCAGCGAAACAGTTCCTAGCACAGATACGCAGTATTTT.

This clonotype was seen more than once but under ten times. The chain joins TRBV7-6 to TRBJ1-5; no reliable D call. V was clipped by 1 base and J by 1 base, with 11 bases between them. Germline values: CDR1 SGHVS, CDR2 FNYEAQ. The CDR3 has 16 residues. This chain's CDR3 is CASSLGTTGSNQPQHF. CDR3 in DNA: TGTGCCAGCAGCTTAGGTACAACGGGAAGCAATCAGCCCCAGCATTTT.

In its sample, this clonotype was seen a few times. The chain recombines TRBV7-3 with TRBJ2-1; TRBD2 is a possible D gene (6 bases). This CDR3 has 13 amino acids. V lost 2 bases to trimming and J lost 9 bases, with 11 bases between them. Germline CDR1 and CDR2: SGHTA and FQGTGA. CDR3 residues: CASSLDGGFEQFF. CDR3 DNA sequence: TGTGCCAGCAGCTTAGATGGAGGGTTTGAGCAGTTCTTC.

The V gene is TRBV20-1, the J gene TRBJ1-5; the match to TRBD1 covers 8 bases. This CDR3 spans 15 amino acids. After removal of 3 bases from V and 3 bases from J, the junction contained 7 bases not matched to a gene. Germline-derived CDR1 and CDR2 are DFQATT and SNEGSKA (reference sequence). The CDR3 is CSASTGTGFNQPQHF. DNA for the CDR3: TGCAGTGCTAGTACCGGGACAGGCTTCAATCAGCCCCAGCATTTT.

The table lists this clonotype with a few counts. This sequence joins TRBV6-4 and TRBJ1-4; D unresolved. Germline V gene sequence: CDR1 MRHNA, CDR2 SNTAGT. This CDR3 contains 13 residues. The ends were cut back, 6 bases at V and 8 bases at J, with 13 bases in the middle. The CDR3 loop is CASSERPWEKLFF. The CDR3 DNA reads as TGTGCCAGCAGCGAAAGGCCTTGGGAAAAACTGTTTTTT.

The rearrangement uses TRBV9 and TRBJ2-3, with TRBD1 as a possible D gene (6 bases). Germline V gives CDR1 SGDLS, CDR2 YYNGEE. V dropped 0 bases and J dropped 3 bases, with 11 bases sitting between them. CDR3 length: 15 amino acids. The chain's CDR3 is CASSVGWGRTDTQYF. In DNA, the CDR3 is TGTGCCAGCAGCGTAGGATGGGGGCGTACAGATACGCAGTATTTT.

The rearrangement joins TRBV5-1 to TRBJ2-1, with D unresolved. CDR1 and CDR2 from the germline V gene are SGHRS and YFSETQ. The CDR3 has 15 residues. The V and J ends lost 0 bases and 8 bases respectively, with 15 bases between them. Here the CDR3 reads CASSLAVATGDEQFF. The CDR3 DNA reads TGCGCCAGCAGCTTGGCCGTGGCGACTGGGGATGAGCAGTTCTTC.

As to this clonotype: One junction end does not reproduce the germline sequence, and a read error may be involved. This chain joins TRBV2 and TRBJ2-5, with D possibly called TRBD1 or TRBD2 (5 bases each). Germline-derived CDR1 and CDR2 are SNHLY and FYNNEI. The CDR3 length is 14 residues. The CDR3 protein is CARSEGTTQETQYF. CDR3 nucleotide sequence: TGTGCCAGAAGTGAAGGGACCACCCAAGAGACCCAGTACTTC.

The gene calls are TRBV29-1 and TRBJ2-3; possibly TRBD1 or TRBD2 for D (5 bases each). Germline-derived CDR1 and CDR2 are SQVTM and ANQGSEA. V was pared by 8 bases and J by 6 bases, with 24 bases between. This CDR3 region has 15 residues. The CDR3 DNA reads TGCAGCACTCGGGGTGGGACCCCGGGTGTGGATACGCAGTATTTT. This translates into CSTRGGTPGVDTQYF.